The source of this T cell receptor (beta chain) is a study of T-cell memory formation after mild COVID-19. MiXCR, applied by TCRdb to the 5' RACE reads, yields one record per CDR3 protein. The table shows roughly 180,000 distinct CDR3 sequences, with roughly 18% occurring only once. Germline assignment: CDR1 SGHTA and CDR2 FQGNSA. This CDR3 is 15 amino acids long. On this clonotype: An end of the junction differs from the germline gene, which may be a read error.

Material: PBMCs or a T cell subset sorted from them (not recorded which). The chain couples TRBV7-2 to TRBJ2-2; TRBD2 matches at 9 bases. The sequence derives from a man aged 18 to 35 who had mild COVID-19 (a few samples of this study predate the infection). Cell type and time point are not known. This CDR3 is CASSLGGGASGELLF. CDR3 in DNA: TGTGCCAGCAGCTTAGGCGGGGGGGCGAGCGGGGAGCTGCTTTTT.